This TCR beta chain stems from a study of cytomegalovirus exposure and HLA in healthy donors. CDR1 and CDR2 (germline): WNHNN, SYGVQD (reference sequence). CDR3 length: 16 amino acids. Trimming pared 2 bases from V and 3 bases from J, leaving 14 bases between. The PCR made use of 60 Vbeta and 13 Jbeta primers. Assay used: immunoSEQ multiplex PCR; TCRdb lists only in-frame clones, some missing. The data contain about 170,000 clones, 70% to 85% of them seen just once; the ten biggest clones take up about 1.5%. The sequencing sample was made of PBMCs. The TCR sequence derives from a woman in her 30s in good health and CMV-seropositive. The rearrangement uses TRBV10-1 and TRBJ1-3; D is perhaps TRBD1 (5 bases). CDR3 DNA: TGCGCCAGCAGTGAGAGGGAAGAAGGGGATGGAAACACCATATATTTT. Amino acid sequence: CASSEREEGDGNTIYF.